The source of this T cell receptor (beta chain) is a study of cytomegalovirus exposure and HLA in healthy donors. PCR involved 60 Vbeta and 13 Jbeta primers. The data were produced by immunoSEQ multiplex PCR, yet TCRdb's version contains in-frame clones alone and is incomplete. The repertoire includes 150,000 to 200,000 clones, approximately 88% of them detected once, and around 0.96% sits in the top ten. CDR1 and CDR2 (germline): SGHNT, YENEEA. The CDR3 consists of 16 residues. With 0 bases clipped from V and 1 base from J, the junction kept 4 bases outside the gene matches. This receptor was obtained from a man aged 25-45 years in good health and CMV-seronegative. J is TRBJ2-7 and V is TRBV11-3; 9 bases are shared with TRBD1. Specimen: PBMCs. The CDR3 reads CASSLEKTGGSYEQYF. As DNA, the CDR3 is TGTGCCAGCAGCTTAGAGAAGACAGGGGGGTCCTACGAGCAGTACTTC.